Listed below are T cell receptor beta chains from one sample, sequenced in a study of early T cells in non-severe SARS-CoV-2 infection. TCRdb reprocessed the 5' RACE reads via MiXCR and lists one record per CDR3 protein. The table has some 26,000 distinct CDR3 sequences, around 4% seen once. The material sequenced was whole blood. The source is an adult who was a healthcare worker with PCR-confirmed SARS-CoV-2 infection or an uninfected control (not recorded which). Each CDR3 is given with its conserved first and last residue. D genes are given only for firm matches. Some rows have no size entry. The others give once, few or many, or a class for an expanded clone.

v_call: TRBV20-1
clone_size: many
j_call: TRBJ2-7
d_call: -
cdr3_nt: TGCAGTGCCCTCCGGGACTTCCTATACGAGCAGTACTTC
cdr3_aa: CSALRDFLYEQYF

v_call: TRBV18
clone_size: many
j_call: TRBJ2-5
d_call: -
cdr3_nt: TGTGCCAGCTCACCGAACCATGGGAAAATGGAGACCCAGTACTTC
cdr3_aa: CASSPNHGKMETQYF

v_call: TRBV20-1
clone_size: few
j_call: TRBJ2-7
d_call: -
cdr3_nt: TGCAGTGCCCTCAAGGACTCGAATTCCTACGAGCAGTACTTC
cdr3_aa: CSALKDSNSYEQYF

v_call: TRBV11-2
clone_size: -
j_call: TRBJ1-1
d_call: TRBD1
cdr3_nt: TGTGCCAGCAGCCGTAGACTCGGACAGGGGAGGGGTGAAGCTTTCTTT
cdr3_aa: CASSRRLGQGRGEAFF

v_call: TRBV7-6
clone_size: many
j_call: TRBJ2-1
d_call: -
cdr3_nt: TGTGCCAGCAGCCCTGGGATATGGTTCTTC
cdr3_aa: CASSPGIWFF

v_call: TRBV7-2
clone_size: -
j_call: TRBJ2-7
d_call: TRBD1
cdr3_nt: TGTGCCAGCAGCTTAGGAAGGACAGGCAGGGGCAGGTTC
cdr3_aa: CASSLGRTGRGRF

v_call: TRBV5-1
clone_size: many
j_call: TRBJ2-2
d_call: -
cdr3_nt: TGCGCCAGCAGCTGGGGATCAGGGAACACCGGGGAGCTGTTTTTT
cdr3_aa: CASSWGSGNTGELFF

v_call: TRBV27
clone_size: many
j_call: TRBJ2-7
d_call: -
cdr3_nt: TGTGCCAGCAGTTTACTGGTGGGCAGGGTCGCCCGCGAGCAGTACTTC
cdr3_aa: CASSLLVGRVAREQYF

v_call: TRBV6-2/TRBV6-3
clone_size: many
j_call: TRBJ2-7
d_call: -
cdr3_nt: TGTGCCAGCAGTTACTCGGAGGGATCCGAGCAGTACTTC
cdr3_aa: CASSYSEGSEQYF

v_call: TRBV7-6
clone_size: many
j_call: TRBJ2-6
d_call: -
cdr3_nt: TGTGCCAGCAGCCAGGTCGGGGACAACGTCCTGACTTTC
cdr3_aa: CASSQVGDNVLTF

v_call: TRBV12-3/TRBV12-4
clone_size: many
j_call: TRBJ2-7
d_call: TRBD1
cdr3_nt: TGTGCCAGCAGTTTACAGGGACAGGGCTACGAGCAGTACTTC
cdr3_aa: CASSLQGQGYEQYF

v_call: TRBV7-6
clone_size: few
j_call: TRBJ2-5
d_call: -
cdr3_nt: TGTGCCAGCAGCACTCCGGGTCCCCAAGAGACCCAGTACTTC
cdr3_aa: CASSTPGPQETQYF

v_call: TRBV9
clone_size: many
j_call: TRBJ2-2
d_call: -
cdr3_nt: TGTGCCAGCAGACCAGGAGCTGGTGGGAGGTTAACCGGGGAGCTGTTTTTT
cdr3_aa: CASRPGAGGRLTGELFF

v_call: TRBV5-6
clone_size: many
j_call: TRBJ1-1
d_call: TRBD1
cdr3_nt: TGTGCCAGCAGCTTAACAGGGGCCAGGACTGAAGCTTTCTTT
cdr3_aa: CASSLTGARTEAFF

v_call: TRBV11-2
clone_size: many
j_call: TRBJ1-1
d_call: TRBD1
cdr3_nt: TGTGCCAGCAGCCGGGCGGGACAGGCCATGAAAGCTTTCTTT
cdr3_aa: CASSRAGQAMKAFF

v_call: TRBV10-2
clone_size: -
j_call: TRBJ1-4
d_call: -
cdr3_nt: TGCGCCAGCAGTAGTAGGACCGGTCGAGAAAAACTGTTTTTT
cdr3_aa: CASSSRTGREKLFF

v_call: TRBV20-1
clone_size: many
j_call: TRBJ1-6
d_call: -
cdr3_nt: TGCAGTGCTAGAGCCCAGGCCCAGGGCGATTCACCCCTCCACTTT
cdr3_aa: CSARAQAQGDSPLHF

v_call: TRBV12-3/TRBV12-4
clone_size: many
j_call: TRBJ2-4
d_call: -
cdr3_nt: TGTGCCAGCAGTTTCCAACCGGGTAGCAAAAACATTCAGTACTTC
cdr3_aa: CASSFQPGSKNIQYF

v_call: TRBV11-1
clone_size: many
j_call: TRBJ2-7
d_call: TRBD1
cdr3_nt: TGTGCCAGCAGCCGCCGACAGGGAAAGAACGAGCAGTACTTC
cdr3_aa: CASSRRQGKNEQYF

v_call: TRBV27
clone_size: many
j_call: TRBJ1-2
d_call: -
cdr3_nt: TGTGCCACTTACAGGGAGGGTTATGGCTACACCTTC
cdr3_aa: CATYREGYGYTF

v_call: TRBV19
clone_size: many
j_call: TRBJ2-7
d_call: TRBD2
cdr3_nt: TGTGCCAGTAGTACGAATAGCGGGGGTCGGCACGAGCAGTACTTC
cdr3_aa: CASSTNSGGRHEQYF

v_call: TRBV20-1
clone_size: many
j_call: TRBJ2-1
d_call: TRBD2
cdr3_nt: TGCAGTGCTAAACTGACTAGCGGGAGGGAGCAGTTCTTC
cdr3_aa: CSAKLTSGREQFF

v_call: TRBV15
clone_size: many
j_call: TRBJ1-1
d_call: -
cdr3_nt: TGTGCCACCAGCAGAGAGAGCACGAACACTGAAGCTTTCTTT
cdr3_aa: CATSRESTNTEAFF

v_call: TRBV7-2
clone_size: -
j_call: TRBJ2-3
d_call: TRBD2
cdr3_nt: TGTGCCAGCAGCCTGCGGTCGACTAGCAGCACAGATACGCAGTATTTT
cdr3_aa: CASSLRSTSSTDTQYF

v_call: TRBV21-1
clone_size: many
j_call: TRBJ2-6
d_call: -
cdr3_nt: TGTGCCAGCAGCAAGACCGTCTCTGGGGCCAACGTCCTGACTTTC
cdr3_aa: CASSKTVSGANVLTF

v_call: TRBV2
clone_size: many
j_call: TRBJ2-7
d_call: -
cdr3_nt: TGTGCCAGCACTCCGGGTCCCAGGCCCTACGAGCAGTACTTC
cdr3_aa: CASTPGPRPYEQYF

v_call: TRBV11-2
clone_size: many
j_call: TRBJ1-6
d_call: -
cdr3_nt: TGTGCCAGCAGCTTCGCCTATAATTCACCCCTCCACTTT
cdr3_aa: CASSFAYNSPLHF

v_call: TRBV5-5
clone_size: many
j_call: TRBJ1-4
d_call: TRBD1
cdr3_nt: TGTGCCAGCAGCTCGACAGGGGAAAAACTGTTTTTT
cdr3_aa: CASSSTGEKLFF

v_call: TRBV13
clone_size: many
j_call: TRBJ2-1
d_call: -
cdr3_nt: TGTGCCAGCAGCTCCCCTGGGGGGGCTGTACAGTTCTTC
cdr3_aa: CASSSPGGAVQFF

v_call: TRBV20-1
clone_size: many
j_call: TRBJ2-1
d_call: -
cdr3_nt: TGCAGTGCTAGAGTCAGTGGATACTCCTACAATGAGCAGTTCTTC
cdr3_aa: CSARVSGYSYNEQFF

v_call: TRBV2
clone_size: many
j_call: TRBJ2-1
d_call: -
cdr3_nt: TGTGCCAGCACGCCCCGCGGTTGGAGTGAGCAGTTCTTC
cdr3_aa: CASTPRGWSEQFF

v_call: TRBV5-6
clone_size: few
j_call: TRBJ2-1
d_call: -
cdr3_nt: TGTGCCAGCAGCTTGGCCGGAATTATTGACAATGAGCAGTTCTTC
cdr3_aa: CASSLAGIIDNEQFF

v_call: TRBV28
clone_size: many
j_call: TRBJ2-3
d_call: -
cdr3_nt: TGTGCCAGCAGTTGGGGTTCAGATACGCAGTATTTT
cdr3_aa: CASSWGSDTQYF

v_call: TRBV11-2
clone_size: -
j_call: TRBJ2-3
d_call: TRBD2
cdr3_nt: TGTGCCAGCAGCAAACTGCCGACTAGCGCCTCGAACACAGATACGCAGTATTTT
cdr3_aa: CASSKLPTSASNTDTQYF

v_call: TRBV28
clone_size: many
j_call: TRBJ2-3
d_call: TRBD2
cdr3_nt: TGTGCCAGCAGTTCCCCATTTAGCCTAGCGGGCGACACAGATACGCAGTATTTT
cdr3_aa: CASSSPFSLAGDTDTQYF

v_call: TRBV29-1
clone_size: many
j_call: TRBJ2-6
d_call: -
cdr3_nt: TGCAGCGTTGGGGGCCAAACCCTTTCTGGGGCCAACGTCCTGACTTTC
cdr3_aa: CSVGGQTLSGANVLTF

v_call: TRBV27
clone_size: many
j_call: TRBJ1-5
d_call: TRBD1
cdr3_nt: TGTGCCAGCGCAACAGGGGGCAATCAGCCCCAGCATTTT
cdr3_aa: CASATGGNQPQHF

v_call: TRBV12-3/TRBV12-4
clone_size: few
j_call: TRBJ2-7
d_call: -
cdr3_nt: TGTGCCAGCAGTTTAAGTGGGTTGAGAGGCGAGCAGTACTTC
cdr3_aa: CASSLSGLRGEQYF

v_call: TRBV13
clone_size: many
j_call: TRBJ2-3
d_call: -
cdr3_nt: TGTGCCAGCAGCTTCGGGGGCACAGATACGCAGTATTTT
cdr3_aa: CASSFGGTDTQYF

v_call: TRBV7-3
clone_size: many
j_call: TRBJ2-5
d_call: -
cdr3_nt: TGTGCCAGCAGCTTAACGTTCGGTGGGACCCAGTACTTC
cdr3_aa: CASSLTFGGTQYF

v_call: TRBV5-1
clone_size: few
j_call: TRBJ2-2
d_call: -
cdr3_nt: TGCGCCAGCACCGAGGTGGTCCAATCAACCGGGGAGCTGTTTTTT
cdr3_aa: CASTEVVQSTGELFF

v_call: TRBV20-1
clone_size: many
j_call: TRBJ2-1
d_call: TRBD2
cdr3_nt: TGCAGTGCTAGAGATCAGAGGCTAGCGGTATTTGGTGAGCAGTTCTTC
cdr3_aa: CSARDQRLAVFGEQFF

v_call: TRBV6-1
clone_size: few
j_call: TRBJ2-5
d_call: TRBD2
cdr3_nt: TGTGCCAGCATCACCGGGGGGGAGACCCAGTACTTC
cdr3_aa: CASITGGETQYF

v_call: TRBV2
clone_size: few
j_call: TRBJ1-2
d_call: -
cdr3_nt: TGTGCCAGCAGAAGACAGGTTGGAAATGGCTACACCTTC
cdr3_aa: CASRRQVGNGYTF

v_call: TRBV12-5
clone_size: many
j_call: TRBJ1-2
d_call: -
cdr3_nt: TGTGCTAGTGGTGAGGACAGTTGGCATGGCTACACCTTC
cdr3_aa: CASGEDSWHGYTF

v_call: TRBV5-6
clone_size: many
j_call: TRBJ1-1
d_call: TRBD1
cdr3_nt: TGTGCCAGCAGCCCGCTAGGGGACAGGGGGTCCATCGCTGAAGCTTTCTTT
cdr3_aa: CASSPLGDRGSIAEAFF

v_call: TRBV20-1
clone_size: many
j_call: TRBJ2-1
d_call: -
cdr3_nt: TGCAGTGCCATAGGGGGCAATGAGCAGTTCTTC
cdr3_aa: CSAIGGNEQFF

v_call: TRBV20-1
clone_size: many
j_call: TRBJ2-3
d_call: -
cdr3_nt: TGCAGTGCTAGGTCTGACACAGATACGCAGTATTTT
cdr3_aa: CSARSDTDTQYF